This T cell receptor beta chain was sequenced during a study of identical twins. Healthy Caucasians, and only they, were the donors. TCRdb reprocessed the 5' RACE reads via MiXCR and lists one record per CDR3 protein. The profile shows approximately 500,000 distinct CDR3 sequences, 20% to 25% of them singletons. CDR3 length: 15 residues. From germline, CDR1 is MDHEN and CDR2 SYDVKM. V gave up 3 bases and J gave up 0 bases, with 11 bases separating them. This sample was also put to use in a study of T cells expressing NK-cell markers.

The chain has TRBV28 and TRBJ1-2, with D possibly TRBD1 on 5 matching bases. The sample taken for sequencing was CD4+ T cells sorted from blood. This TCR derives from a woman in her late teens or twenties in good health. CDR3 coding DNA: TGTGCCAGCAGTTTTGAGGGGCCCTCTAACTATGGCTACACCTTC. Translating it yields CASSFEGPSNYGYTF.